This paragraph reports one T cell receptor beta chain. Germline V CDR1 and CDR2: MDHEN, SYDVKM. Trimming cost V 1 base and J 2 bases, with 9 bases left between them. The CDR3 length is 14 residues. Original methodology: Researchers report that nucleated cell counts were estimated from reference gene primer amplification. TCRdb's copy holds only in-frame clones and misses some; the assay was immunoSEQ multiplex PCR. The DNA gave D and trimming, while V, J and clone size come from that table. The table includes over 200,000 clones, 70% to 90% detected once. These data come from a study of blood T cell repertoires in COVID-19. Study in general: COVID-19 samples from acute and convalescent phases originated in the United States, Italy and Spain. PBMCs, B-cell-depleted T cells, or T cells provided the cDNA or gDNA that made up the material.

The source of this sequence is a human donor in a cohort sampled during active COVID-19. The V call is TRBV28, the J call TRBJ2-7; tentative D call: TRBD2 (6 bases). Input material: peripheral blood. CDR3 bases: TGTGCCAGCAGTTTATACCGGGAGCCCTACGAGCAGTACTTC. It translates to CASSLYREPYEQYF.